These T cell receptor beta chains were read from a single sample in a study of blood T cell repertoires in COVID-19. TCRdb keeps only in-frame clones here, not all; method: immunoSEQ multiplex PCR. The sample has 200,000 to 250,000 clones; around 83% are singletons. The sequencing sample was made of PBMCs or T cells enriched from blood (not recorded which). The receptors come from a woman between 40 and 55 years old with acute COVID-19. CDR3s include the opening cysteine and the closing phenylalanine or tryptophan. The order of the fields is D gene, clone size, J gene, V gene, CDR3 DNA, CDR3 protein. A D gene is named only where the DNA matches it firmly. Some rows have no size entry. The others give once, few or many, or a class for an expanded clone.

d_gene: NA; abundance: once; j_gene: TRBJ1-1; v_gene: TRBV6-5; CDR3nt: TGTGCCAGCAGTCTCCACAGGGCGACTGAAGCTTTCTTT; CDR3aa: CASSLHRATEAFF
d_gene: TRBD1; abundance: NA; j_gene: TRBJ2-4; v_gene: TRBV28; CDR3nt: TGTGCCAGCAGTCCACCCCCATGGGGACAGGGTGGGGAAAACATTCAGTACTTC; CDR3aa: CASSPPPWGQGGENIQYF
d_gene: TRBD2; abundance: NA; j_gene: TRBJ2-1; v_gene: TRBV28; CDR3nt: TGTGCCAGCAGTTCCACCGGACTAGCGGGAGCTTTGAATGAGCAGTTCTTC; CDR3aa: CASSSTGLAGALNEQFF
d_gene: NA; abundance: NA; j_gene: TRBJ2-7; v_gene: TRBV3-1/TRBV3-2; CDR3nt: TGTGCCAGCAGCGCGAGTGGAGGGGAGCAGTACTTC; CDR3aa: CASSASGGEQYF
d_gene: TRBD2; abundance: NA; j_gene: TRBJ2-1; v_gene: TRBV5-4; CDR3nt: TGTGCCAGCAGCTCTGCGGACGGGAGGGGCGGTGAGCAGTTCTTC; CDR3aa: CASSSADGRGGEQFF
d_gene: NA; abundance: NA; j_gene: TRBJ2-5; v_gene: TRBV2; CDR3nt: TGTGCCAGCAGTGATCTCGGAGCGGCGGGGGAGACCCAGTACTTC; CDR3aa: CASSDLGAAGETQYF
d_gene: TRBD1; abundance: few; j_gene: TRBJ2-5; v_gene: TRBV28; CDR3nt: TGTGCCAGCAGCAGGGGGCATCAGTCAGAGACCCAGTACTTC; CDR3aa: CASSRGHQSETQYF
d_gene: NA; abundance: NA; j_gene: TRBJ1-6; v_gene: TRBV28; CDR3nt: TGTGCCAGCAGTTTATTGGGCCAGGGCAATTCACCCCTCCACTTT; CDR3aa: CASSLLGQGNSPLHF
d_gene: TRBD2; abundance: NA; j_gene: TRBJ2-1; v_gene: TRBV3-1/TRBV3-2; CDR3nt: TGTGCCAGCAGCCCCTCCACTCTAGCGGGAGGGGACAATGAGCAGTTCTTC; CDR3aa: CASSPSTLAGGDNEQFF
d_gene: TRBD1; abundance: NA; j_gene: TRBJ1-1; v_gene: TRBV5-1; CDR3nt: TGCGCCAGCAGCCCAACCGGGACAGGGAACACTGAAGCTTTCTTT; CDR3aa: CASSPTGTGNTEAFF
d_gene: NA; abundance: few; j_gene: TRBJ2-1; v_gene: TRBV9; CDR3nt: TGTGCCAGCAGCCCAATAAGACTGCACAATGAGCAGTTCTTC; CDR3aa: CASSPIRLHNEQFF
d_gene: TRBD1; abundance: few; j_gene: TRBJ1-5; v_gene: TRBV7-2; CDR3nt: TGTGCCAGCAGCTACAGGGGAAATCAGCCCCAGCATTTT; CDR3aa: CASSYRGNQPQHF
d_gene: TRBD2; abundance: NA; j_gene: TRBJ2-3; v_gene: TRBV2; CDR3nt: TGTGCCAGCGGACTAGCGGGAAGCACAGATACGCAGTATTTT; CDR3aa: CASGLAGSTDTQYF
d_gene: NA; abundance: NA; j_gene: TRBJ1-5; v_gene: TRBV30; CDR3nt: TGTGCCTGGAGTCCGATCCGACCAGGCAGTCAGCCCCAGCATTTT; CDR3aa: CAWSPIRPGSQPQHF
d_gene: TRBD1; abundance: NA; j_gene: TRBJ1-5; v_gene: TRBV27; CDR3nt: TGTGCCAGCAGTAACAGGGGGCTAGGTCAGCCCCAGCATTTT; CDR3aa: CASSNRGLGQPQHF
d_gene: NA; abundance: medium-sized; j_gene: TRBJ2-2; v_gene: TRBV11-2; CDR3nt: TGTGCCAGCAGAAGCCAGGGTTTAGGGGAGCTGTTTTTT; CDR3aa: CASRSQGLGELFF
d_gene: TRBD1; abundance: NA; j_gene: TRBJ1-4; v_gene: TRBV19; CDR3nt: TGTGCCAGTAGGAACAGGGGAGTATCAGAAAAACTGTTTTTT; CDR3aa: CASRNRGVSEKLFF
d_gene: TRBD1; abundance: few; j_gene: TRBJ1-5; v_gene: TRBV28; CDR3nt: TGTGCCAGCAGTGAGGGACAGGGCCATCAGCCCCAGCATTTT; CDR3aa: CASSEGQGHQPQHF
d_gene: NA; abundance: few; j_gene: TRBJ2-2; v_gene: TRBV24-1; CDR3nt: TGTGCCACCAGTTTGGGACTGAACACCGGGGAGCTGTTTTTT; CDR3aa: CATSLGLNTGELFF
d_gene: TRBD1; abundance: NA; j_gene: TRBJ2-1; v_gene: TRBV27; CDR3nt: TGTGCCAGCAGTTCCGGACAGGGGGGCTCCTACAATGAGCAGTTCTTC; CDR3aa: CASSSGQGGSYNEQFF
d_gene: TRBD1; abundance: NA; j_gene: TRBJ2-1; v_gene: TRBV5-1; CDR3nt: TGCGCCAGCAGCTTGGCTATAAGGATGACAGGGGGCTTGAATGAGCAGTTCTTC; CDR3aa: CASSLAIRMTGGLNEQFF
d_gene: NA; abundance: NA; j_gene: TRBJ1-1; v_gene: TRBV3-1/TRBV3-2; CDR3nt: TGTGCCAGCAGCCGCCTCCCGGGGTTGAACACTGAAGCTTTCTTT; CDR3aa: CASSRLPGLNTEAFF
d_gene: NA; abundance: NA; j_gene: TRBJ2-1; v_gene: TRBV30; CDR3nt: TGTGCCTGGAGTAACGGTATTAGTCGCAATGAGCAGTTCTTC; CDR3aa: CAWSNGISRNEQFF
d_gene: NA; abundance: NA; j_gene: TRBJ2-7; v_gene: TRBV5-1; CDR3nt: TGCGCCAGCAGCGCTACAGGGGGGGTCGAGCAGTACTTC; CDR3aa: CASSATGGVEQYF
d_gene: NA; abundance: once; j_gene: TRBJ1-4; v_gene: TRBV6-1; CDR3nt: TGTGCCAGCAGTGAACAGGGTAGGGGATATGAAAAACTGTTTTTT; CDR3aa: CASSEQGRGYEKLFF
d_gene: TRBD2; abundance: NA; j_gene: TRBJ2-7; v_gene: TRBV5-1; CDR3nt: TGCGCCAGCAGCTTTGTTAGCGGGGAAGGCGAGCAGTACTTC; CDR3aa: CASSFVSGEGEQYF
d_gene: TRBD2; abundance: once; j_gene: TRBJ2-5; v_gene: TRBV27; CDR3nt: TGTGCCAGCAGATCGACTAGCGGGTACCAAGAGACCCAGTACTTC; CDR3aa: CASRSTSGYQETQYF
d_gene: NA; abundance: few; j_gene: TRBJ2-2; v_gene: TRBV5-4; CDR3nt: TGTGCCAGCAGCCCGGACACCGCTTCGTCCGGGGAGCTGTTTTTT; CDR3aa: CASSPDTASSGELFF
d_gene: NA; abundance: NA; j_gene: TRBJ2-6; v_gene: TRBV7-8; CDR3nt: TGTGCCAGCAGCTCAATTTGGGAGATGGCCAACGTCCTGACTTTC; CDR3aa: CASSSIWEMANVLTF
d_gene: TRBD1; abundance: NA; j_gene: TRBJ2-7; v_gene: TRBV19; CDR3nt: TGTGCCAGTAGACCGGGACAGGGGAACTACGAGCAGTACTTC; CDR3aa: CASRPGQGNYEQYF
d_gene: NA; abundance: NA; j_gene: TRBJ1-2; v_gene: TRBV3-1/TRBV3-2; CDR3nt: TGTGCCAGCAGCCATGGACGGAGGTCTTCGGGCTACACCTTC; CDR3aa: CASSHGRRSSGYTF
d_gene: TRBD1; abundance: NA; j_gene: TRBJ1-2; v_gene: TRBV7-2; CDR3nt: TGTGCCAGCAGCTTCCACAGGGGGCAGGCTGGCTACACCTTC; CDR3aa: CASSFHRGQAGYTF
d_gene: TRBD1; abundance: once; j_gene: TRBJ1-2; v_gene: TRBV13; CDR3nt: TGTGCCAGCAGTTTACAGGGGGCGCGTGGCTATGGCTACACCTTC; CDR3aa: CASSLQGARGYGYTF
d_gene: NA; abundance: NA; j_gene: TRBJ1-4; v_gene: TRBV3-1/TRBV3-2; CDR3nt: TGTGCCAGCAGCCCCCCCCCAAGGGGTGGGGGGTATGAAAAACTGTTTTTT; CDR3aa: CASSPPPRGGGYEKLFF
d_gene: TRBD2; abundance: NA; j_gene: TRBJ2-1; v_gene: TRBV28; CDR3nt: TGTGCCAGCAGTCAACCTACTCTAGCGGGAGTTGAAGTCAATGAGCAGTTCTTC; CDR3aa: CASSQPTLAGVEVNEQFF
d_gene: NA; abundance: NA; j_gene: TRBJ1-1; v_gene: TRBV2; CDR3nt: TGTGCCAGCCTCGTCTGGTTAGTGAACACTGAAGCTTTCTTT; CDR3aa: CASLVWLVNTEAFF
d_gene: TRBD1; abundance: NA; j_gene: TRBJ1-2; v_gene: TRBV6-2/TRBV6-3; CDR3nt: TGTGCCAGCAGTTACAGCGAGAGGACAGGGACTACCTATGGCTACACCTTC; CDR3aa: CASSYSERTGTTYGYTF
d_gene: TRBD1; abundance: NA; j_gene: TRBJ2-7; v_gene: TRBV28; CDR3nt: TGTGCCAGCAGCTCCGGGACAGCGAAACCCTACGAGCAGTACTTC; CDR3aa: CASSSGTAKPYEQYF
d_gene: NA; abundance: NA; j_gene: TRBJ2-5; v_gene: TRBV11-1; CDR3nt: TGTGCCAGCAGCTTTACTCGGGATCGAGAGACCCAGTACTTC; CDR3aa: CASSFTRDRETQYF
d_gene: NA; abundance: NA; j_gene: TRBJ2-3; v_gene: TRBV5-1; CDR3nt: TGCGCCAGCAGCTTGGCTATGTTGGTAGCGGCCACAGATACGCAGTATTTT; CDR3aa: CASSLAMLVAATDTQYF
d_gene: TRBD1; abundance: NA; j_gene: TRBJ1-1; v_gene: TRBV12-3/TRBV12-4; CDR3nt: TGTGCCAGCAGGTTGGGGACAGGGACTGAAGCTTTCTTT; CDR3aa: CASRLGTGTEAFF
d_gene: TRBD1; abundance: NA; j_gene: TRBJ2-7; v_gene: TRBV18; CDR3nt: TGTGCCAGCTCACCACTTAACAGGGGAACCTCCTACGAGCAGTACTTC; CDR3aa: CASSPLNRGTSYEQYF
d_gene: NA; abundance: NA; j_gene: TRBJ2-3; v_gene: TRBV18; CDR3nt: TGTGCCAGCTCACCACCTTCCCTCAGCACAGATACGCAGTATTTT; CDR3aa: CASSPPSLSTDTQYF
d_gene: NA; abundance: NA; j_gene: TRBJ1-1; v_gene: TRBV2; CDR3nt: TGTGCCAGCACCGAGGAGGCCGTAGCTTTCTTT; CDR3aa: CASTEEAVAFF
d_gene: TRBD2; abundance: once; j_gene: TRBJ2-2; v_gene: TRBV7-9; CDR3nt: TGTGCCAGCAAAAGGAGTAGCGGGAGCACCGGGGAGCTGTTTTTT; CDR3aa: CASKRSSGSTGELFF
d_gene: NA; abundance: NA; j_gene: TRBJ1-4; v_gene: TRBV4-1; CDR3nt: TGCGCCAGCAGCCAAGACAGGGTTAATGAAAAACTGTTTTTT; CDR3aa: CASSQDRVNEKLFF
d_gene: NA; abundance: NA; j_gene: TRBJ1-5; v_gene: TRBV30; CDR3nt: TGTGCCTGGAGTGTATGGAGGGGTGGCAATCAGCCCCAGCATTTT; CDR3aa: CAWSVWRGGNQPQHF
d_gene: TRBD1; abundance: NA; j_gene: TRBJ2-5; v_gene: TRBV9; CDR3nt: TGTGCCAGCAGCGTAGAGGACAGGCAAGAGACCCAGTACTTC; CDR3aa: CASSVEDRQETQYF
d_gene: NA; abundance: NA; j_gene: TRBJ1-4; v_gene: TRBV9; CDR3nt: TGTGCCAGCAGTCCAGGGTCCAACCTTGCCCGCACTAATGAAAAACTGTTTTTT; CDR3aa: CASSPGSNLARTNEKLFF
d_gene: NA; abundance: NA; j_gene: TRBJ1-3; v_gene: TRBV20-1; CDR3nt: TGCAGTGCTAGTCTGACAGATAGAAACACCATATATTTT; CDR3aa: CSASLTDRNTIYF
d_gene: TRBD2; abundance: NA; j_gene: TRBJ2-7; v_gene: TRBV9; CDR3nt: TGTGCCAGCAGCGTAGACGCTAGCGGCTCCTACGAGCAGTACTTC; CDR3aa: CASSVDASGSYEQYF
d_gene: NA; abundance: NA; j_gene: TRBJ1-5; v_gene: TRBV15; CDR3nt: TGTGCCACCAGCAGAGATGCAGTTGCGGTTAGCAATCAGCCCCAGCATTTT; CDR3aa: CATSRDAVAVSNQPQHF
d_gene: TRBD1; abundance: NA; j_gene: TRBJ1-3; v_gene: TRBV4-3; CDR3nt: TGCGCCAGCAGCCCAGGGACAGTCTCTGGAAACACCATATATTTT; CDR3aa: CASSPGTVSGNTIYF
d_gene: TRBD2; abundance: NA; j_gene: TRBJ2-1; v_gene: TRBV5-1; CDR3nt: TGCGCCAGCAGCTTGGCCTTAAGCGGGATCGATGAGCAGTTCTTC; CDR3aa: CASSLALSGIDEQFF
d_gene: NA; abundance: NA; j_gene: TRBJ2-3; v_gene: TRBV5-1; CDR3nt: TGCGCCAGCAGCACTATAAACGGTGGCACAGATACGCAGTATTTT; CDR3aa: CASSTINGGTDTQYF
d_gene: TRBD1; abundance: few; j_gene: TRBJ1-4; v_gene: TRBV7-2; CDR3nt: TGTGCCAGCAGCGTACGACAGGGGTCCGAAAAACTGTTTTTT; CDR3aa: CASSVRQGSEKLFF
d_gene: TRBD1; abundance: NA; j_gene: TRBJ2-3; v_gene: TRBV5-1; CDR3nt: TGCGCCAGCAGACGACAGGGGTGGTTAACAGATACGCAGTATTTT; CDR3aa: CASRRQGWLTDTQYF
d_gene: TRBD1; abundance: NA; j_gene: TRBJ1-4; v_gene: TRBV28; CDR3nt: TGTGCCAGCAGTTTAAGGGGACAGATAGGTGAAAAACTGTTTTTT; CDR3aa: CASSLRGQIGEKLFF